This TCR beta chain was sequenced for a study of blood T cell repertoires in COVID-19. Profiled with immunoSEQ multiplex PCR; TCRdb holds only in-frame clones, not every one. The sample shows about 240,000 clones, 83% of them seen only once. Cohort assignment relied on participant-reported clinical history. The CDR3 length is 14 residues. CDR1 and CDR2 (germline): SQVTM, ANQGSEA. Unmatched junction bases numbered 7, after V lost 7 bases and J lost 4 bases. The chain recombines TRBV29-1 with TRBJ2-5; TRBD2 aligns across 12 bases. This TCR was sampled from a woman between 40 and 55 years old who had been exposed to COVID-19. The source material was PBMCs or T cells enriched from blood (not recorded which). CDR3 loop: CSGQTSGGGETQYF. As DNA, the CDR3 is TGCAGCGGGCAGACTAGCGGGGGAGGAGAGACCCAGTACTTC.